What follows describes a single TCR beta chain. No antigen is known for it. These data belong to a study of T cell responses to AZD1222 COVID-19 vaccine. Findings and limits, study-wide: All repertoire sampling was performed exclusively after the peak T cell response. Among spike-specific TCRs, nearly half reportedly target unmutated variant regions. Most donors were white British and more were female, and clonal diversity was possibly underestimated.

TCRdb's copy holds only in-frame clones and misses some; the assay was immunoSEQ multiplex PCR. The sample yields some 120,000 clones, roughly 88% seen once. The V end lost 3 bases, the J end lost 5 bases, and 16 bases lay between the germline ends. The CDR3 extends over 15 amino acids. Per the germline V gene, CDR1 is MDHEN and CDR2 is SYDVKM. Sequencing was performed on peripheral blood, taken on day 0 of MenACWY control vaccination. The rearrangement joins TRBV28 to TRBJ1-1, with D possibly TRBD1 on 5 matching bases. This sequence was found in an adult in good health. This CDR3 is CASSFGGAARTEAFF. The CDR3 DNA follows: TGTGCCAGCAGTTTCGGTGGGGCGGCGAGGACTGAAGCTTTCTTT.